This T cell receptor (beta chain) was retrieved from a study of technical replicates of blood from a handful of donors (dated by TCRdb to the late 2010s). To prepare the library, the immunoSEQ multiplex PCR assay was applied. TCRdb mirrors the immuneACCESS table, restricted to in-frame sequences. Some clones are absent from its copies; in checked studies, under half trace to an unresolved V gene, and the reason for the others is unknown. The table for this sample lists tens of thousands of clones; 90% to 95% of them were counted only once. The top ten hold 4.7% of the sample. The cysteine opens and the phenylalanine closes a CDR3 of 14 amino acids. The only DNA kept is the CDR3, 42 bases in frame from the first base. Trimming accounts for 5 bases at V and 3 bases at J, while the number of junction bases matched to no gene is 6. From the germline V gene, CDR1 is SNHLY and CDR2 is FYNNEI. About this clone: Its target antigen remains unknown. Qualities for individual bases were not recorded, and no much larger clone is one base off.

Sequencing was performed on PBMCs. The chain uses TRBV2 and TRBJ1-1; a stretch of 7 junction bases matches TRBD1. This sequence was found in a human donor in good health. Some clones in this sample may be carry-over from other donors' samples. DNA sequence: TGTGCCAGCAGTATATTAGACAGGGACACTGAAGCTTTCTTT. It encodes CASSILDRDTEAFF.